The 7 T cell receptor beta chains below were found in one sample sequenced in a study of human CD8 memory T cell subsets. UMI-labeled 5' RACE produced the TCR beta libraries. For each CDR3 protein, TCRdb gives one entry from its re-call of the 5' RACE reads, without DNA. This table lists approximately 6,200 distinct CDR3 sequences. With exhausted-like traits, TPEX cells were early memory CD8+ T cells that were CCR7+ PD-1+ TIGIT+. The sample consisted of CD8+ T cells from PBMCs. Source of these receptors: a human donor in good health.

Its frequency marks this clonotype as medium-sized. V is TRBV29-1 and J is TRBJ1-4; the TRBD1 assignment by TCRdb is unverifiable without DNA. The CDR3 sequence is 14 residues long. Germline-derived CDR1 and CDR2 are SQVTM and ANQGSEA. CDR3 loop: CSVGRGGTNEKLFF.

V gene TRBV5-1 combines with J gene TRBJ2-3; the TCRdb D gene call, TRBD1, has no DNA to confirm it. The CDR3 contains 16 residues. CDR1 SGHRS and CDR2 YFSETQ come from the germline V gene. CDR3: CASSSWTGEVTDTQYF.

The J gene is TRBJ2-5, the V gene TRBV4-3; the TCRdb D gene call, TRBD1, has no DNA to confirm it. Germline V gives CDR1 LGHNA, CDR2 YSLEER. CDR3 length: 15 residues. CDR3 residues: CASSQDHLGRETQYF.

The chain joins TRBV5-1 to TRBJ2-3. CDR3 length: 15 amino acids. CDR1 is SGHRS and CDR2 is YFSETQ in the germline V gene. The CDR3 is CASSLTATSTDTQYF.

This rearrangement joins TRBV12-3 or TRBV12-4 to TRBJ2-7. CDR3 length: 11 amino acids. The CDR3: CASSFDLEQYF.

The gene calls are TRBV7-2 and TRBJ1-2; absent DNA, TCRdb's TRBD1 call cannot be checked. The CDR3 has 15 amino acids. Germline CDR1 reads SGHTA; CDR2 reads FQGNSA. CDR3 in amino acids: CASSPESRGIYGYTF. Complete variable domain (other parts from reference TRBV7-2 and TRBJ1-2): GAGVSQSPSNKVTEKGKDVELRCDPISGHTALYWYRQSLGQGLEFLIYFQGNSAPDKSGLPSDRFSAERTGGSVSTLTIQRTQQEDSAVYLCASSPESRGIYGYTFGSGTRLTVV.

This chain connects TRBV27 to TRBJ2-2; the D call of TRBD1 rests on TCRdb alone, since no DNA is present to check it. The CDR3 contains 15 residues. Germline V lookup: CDR1 MNHEY, CDR2 SMNVEV (reference sequence). CDR3 in amino acids: CASSLLWDGPGELFF.